Listed below are T cell receptor beta chains from one sample, sequenced in a study of CD8+ T cells in alopecia areata. Sequencing was performed with immunoSEQ multiplex PCR; in TCRdb, only in-frame clones are kept and a portion is missing. The table has around 140,000 clones, roughly 50% seen once. Sequencing used CD8+ T cells sorted from blood, obtained at week 0. Receptors were obtained from a human donor with alopecia areata. CDR3s include the opening cysteine and the closing phenylalanine or tryptophan. D genes are given only for firm matches. Clone size appears in some rows only: once, few, many, or a class for an expanded clone.

d_call: -; clone_size: few; v_call: TRBV4-2; j_call: TRBJ1-4; cdr3_nt: TGTGCCAGCAGCCAAGAAGGCAGCAGCACCGGAGGGGTGTTTTTT; cdr3_aa: CASSQEGSSTGGVFF
d_call: -; clone_size: -; v_call: TRBV5-1; j_call: TRBJ2-4; cdr3_nt: TGCGCCAGCAGCGCGGGCGGGATACAGGAGGAGTACTTC; cdr3_aa: CASSAGGIQEEYF
d_call: -; clone_size: few; v_call: TRBV7-9; j_call: TRBJ1-4; cdr3_nt: TGTGCCAGCAGCTTAGGGCCTTTAGGATCTTATGAAAAACTGTTTTTT; cdr3_aa: CASSLGPLGSYEKLFF
d_call: TRBD2; clone_size: few; v_call: TRBV11-2; j_call: TRBJ2-5; cdr3_nt: TGTGCCAGCAGCTTAGATAGAACTAGCGGGTACCAAGAGACCCAGTACTTC; cdr3_aa: CASSLDRTSGYQETQYF
d_call: -; clone_size: once; v_call: TRBV4-2; j_call: TRBJ1-3; cdr3_nt: TGTGCCAGCAGCCAAGAACGACAGAACACCATATATTTT; cdr3_aa: CASSQERQNTIYF
d_call: -; clone_size: -; v_call: TRBV6-6; j_call: TRBJ2-5; cdr3_nt: TGTGCCAGCAGTTACGGGGGAGAGACCCAGTACTTC; cdr3_aa: CASSYGGETQYF
d_call: -; clone_size: -; v_call: TRBV11-2; j_call: TRBJ1-1; cdr3_nt: TGTGCCAGCAGCTTCGGGATTAACACTGAAGCTTTCTTT; cdr3_aa: CASSFGINTEAFF
d_call: -; clone_size: medium-sized; v_call: TRBV2; j_call: TRBJ2-5; cdr3_nt: TGTGCCAGCAATAGGAGACAGCGCGTACAAGAGACCCAGTACTTC; cdr3_aa: CASNRRQRVQETQYF
d_call: TRBD1; clone_size: -; v_call: TRBV30; j_call: TRBJ2-6; cdr3_nt: TGTGCCTGCGCCCGGGACAGGGAGTCCCCTGGGGCCAACGTCCTGACTTTC; cdr3_aa: CACARDRESPGANVLTF
d_call: -; clone_size: few; v_call: TRBV13; j_call: TRBJ1-2; cdr3_nt: TGTGCCAGCAGCTTATCCGGAGATGGCTACACCTTC; cdr3_aa: CASSLSGDGYTF
d_call: -; clone_size: -; v_call: TRBV30; j_call: TRBJ2-7; cdr3_nt: TGTGCCTGGACTTCCGGGATTTCCTACGAGCAGTACTTC; cdr3_aa: CAWTSGISYEQYF
d_call: -; clone_size: -; v_call: TRBV15; j_call: TRBJ2-1; cdr3_nt: TGTGCCACCAGCGATGGGAATGAGCAGTTCTTC; cdr3_aa: CATSDGNEQFF
d_call: -; clone_size: few; v_call: TRBV27; j_call: TRBJ1-4; cdr3_nt: TGTGCCAGCAGTTCCGGGAATGAAAAACTGTTTTTT; cdr3_aa: CASSSGNEKLFF
d_call: TRBD1; clone_size: -; v_call: TRBV29-1; j_call: TRBJ1-1; cdr3_nt: TGCAGCGTTGATGGGGACAGGGTCCTACCGATACTTATGAACACTGAAGCTTTCTTT; cdr3_aa: CSVDGDRVLPILMNTEAFF
d_call: -; clone_size: -; v_call: TRBV9; j_call: TRBJ1-5; cdr3_nt: TGTGCCAGCAGCGCAGACGGTAATCAGCCCCAGCATTTT; cdr3_aa: CASSADGNQPQHF
d_call: -; clone_size: few; v_call: TRBV6-5; j_call: TRBJ2-1; cdr3_nt: TGTGCCAGCAGTTACTCCCTCGGTGAGCAGTTCTTC; cdr3_aa: CASSYSLGEQFF
d_call: -; clone_size: -; v_call: TRBV5-1; j_call: TRBJ2-5; cdr3_nt: TGCGCCAGCAGCCAAGATAAAAGGAGGGGCGAGACCCAGTACTTC; cdr3_aa: CASSQDKRRGETQYF
d_call: TRBD1; clone_size: once; v_call: TRBV2; j_call: TRBJ1-5; cdr3_nt: TGTGCCAGCAGTGAGGGAAGGACAGGTAGCAATCAGCCCCAGCATTTT; cdr3_aa: CASSEGRTGSNQPQHF
d_call: -; clone_size: -; v_call: TRBV19; j_call: TRBJ1-1; cdr3_nt: TGTGCCAGTAGTATTGAGTACACTGAAGCTTTCTTT; cdr3_aa: CASSIEYTEAFF
d_call: -; clone_size: -; v_call: TRBV19; j_call: TRBJ1-1; cdr3_nt: TGTGCCAGTAGTCCCCGTACAGGGCCGAACACTGAAGCTTTCTTT; cdr3_aa: CASSPRTGPNTEAFF
d_call: TRBD2; clone_size: -; v_call: TRBV5-1; j_call: TRBJ2-7; cdr3_nt: TGCGCCAGCAGCTTGACCGGGACTAGGTGGCGCGAGCAGTACTTC; cdr3_aa: CASSLTGTRWREQYF
d_call: TRBD2; clone_size: -; v_call: TRBV7-2; j_call: TRBJ2-3; cdr3_nt: TGTGCCAGCAGCTTAGTAGCGGGGGGGAAGATAGATACGCAGTATTTT; cdr3_aa: CASSLVAGGKIDTQYF
d_call: -; clone_size: -; v_call: TRBV29-1; j_call: TRBJ2-7; cdr3_nt: TGCAGCGTTTTGTCAGACTCCTACGAGCAGTACTTC; cdr3_aa: CSVLSDSYEQYF
d_call: -; clone_size: -; v_call: TRBV7-2; j_call: TRBJ2-5; cdr3_nt: TGTGCCAGCAGCTTACACAGGGAGGAGACCCAGTACTTC; cdr3_aa: CASSLHREETQYF
d_call: -; clone_size: -; v_call: TRBV27; j_call: TRBJ2-5; cdr3_nt: TGTGCCAGCAGTTTATCGGGGCTCCCTGGGGAGACCCAGTACTTC; cdr3_aa: CASSLSGLPGETQYF
d_call: -; clone_size: -; v_call: TRBV5-1; j_call: TRBJ2-2; cdr3_nt: TGCGCCAGCAGCCACGAGGGGGGACACACCGGGGAGCTGTTTTTT; cdr3_aa: CASSHEGGHTGELFF
d_call: TRBD1; clone_size: few; v_call: TRBV7-6; j_call: TRBJ2-2; cdr3_nt: TGTGCCAGCAGCTTCCGGGACAGGGATCCCGGGGAGCTGTTTTTT; cdr3_aa: CASSFRDRDPGELFF
d_call: -; clone_size: few; v_call: TRBV27; j_call: TRBJ1-6; cdr3_nt: TGTGCCAGCAGCCCAACCGCAGGGCGAATGCCGCCCCTCCACTTT; cdr3_aa: CASSPTAGRMPPLHF
d_call: -; clone_size: few; v_call: TRBV6-1; j_call: TRBJ2-2; cdr3_nt: TGTGCCAGCAGTCCCCGGGGAGACGGGGAGCTGTTTTTT; cdr3_aa: CASSPRGDGELFF
d_call: -; clone_size: -; v_call: TRBV7-9; j_call: TRBJ2-3; cdr3_nt: TGTGCCAGCAGCTTGTGGGGTGACACAGATACGCAGTATTTT; cdr3_aa: CASSLWGDTDTQYF
d_call: -; clone_size: -; v_call: TRBV5-6; j_call: TRBJ2-5; cdr3_nt: TGTGCCAGCAGGTTGTGGTGGGGGGAAGAGACCCAGTACTTC; cdr3_aa: CASRLWWGEETQYF
d_call: TRBD2; clone_size: -; v_call: TRBV25-1; j_call: TRBJ2-3; cdr3_nt: TGTGCCAGCAGCGCCGCGGGGGACTACACAGATACGCAGTATTTT; cdr3_aa: CASSAAGDYTDTQYF
d_call: TRBD1; clone_size: -; v_call: TRBV30; j_call: TRBJ2-7; cdr3_nt: TGTGCCTGGAGCACAGGGGCAAACTACGAGCAGTACTTC; cdr3_aa: CAWSTGANYEQYF
d_call: -; clone_size: once; v_call: TRBV11-2; j_call: TRBJ2-1; cdr3_nt: TGTGCCAGCAGCTTGAGGGCATCCTACAATGAGCAGTTCTTC; cdr3_aa: CASSLRASYNEQFF
d_call: -; clone_size: -; v_call: TRBV5-1; j_call: TRBJ1-6; cdr3_nt: TGCGCCAGCAGCTCCACGAGGGAGTTGAATTCACCCCTCCACTTT; cdr3_aa: CASSSTRELNSPLHF
d_call: -; clone_size: -; v_call: TRBV4-1; j_call: TRBJ2-3; cdr3_nt: TGCGCCAGCAGCCAAGTATCGGCGGATACGCAGTATTTT; cdr3_aa: CASSQVSADTQYF
d_call: -; clone_size: -; v_call: TRBV2; j_call: TRBJ2-7; cdr3_nt: TGTGCCAGTAATAGGGGAAACTACGAGCAGTACTTC; cdr3_aa: CASNRGNYEQYF